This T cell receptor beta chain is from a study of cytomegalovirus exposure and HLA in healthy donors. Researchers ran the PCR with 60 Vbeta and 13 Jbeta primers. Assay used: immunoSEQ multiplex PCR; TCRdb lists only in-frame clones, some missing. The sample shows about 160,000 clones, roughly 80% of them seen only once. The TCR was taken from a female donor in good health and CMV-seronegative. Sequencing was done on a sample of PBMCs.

CDR3: CASSLAGTGTGELFF. The DNA for the CDR3 is TGCGCCAGCAGCTTGGCCGGGACAGGGACCGGGGAGCTGTTTTTT. This sequence joins TRBV5-1 and TRBJ2-2; 9 bases agree with TRBD1. The V and J ends lost 0 bases and 5 bases, in that order; junction bases with no gene match: 2. This CDR3 comprises 15 residues. Germline V CDR1 and CDR2: SGHRS, YFSETQ.